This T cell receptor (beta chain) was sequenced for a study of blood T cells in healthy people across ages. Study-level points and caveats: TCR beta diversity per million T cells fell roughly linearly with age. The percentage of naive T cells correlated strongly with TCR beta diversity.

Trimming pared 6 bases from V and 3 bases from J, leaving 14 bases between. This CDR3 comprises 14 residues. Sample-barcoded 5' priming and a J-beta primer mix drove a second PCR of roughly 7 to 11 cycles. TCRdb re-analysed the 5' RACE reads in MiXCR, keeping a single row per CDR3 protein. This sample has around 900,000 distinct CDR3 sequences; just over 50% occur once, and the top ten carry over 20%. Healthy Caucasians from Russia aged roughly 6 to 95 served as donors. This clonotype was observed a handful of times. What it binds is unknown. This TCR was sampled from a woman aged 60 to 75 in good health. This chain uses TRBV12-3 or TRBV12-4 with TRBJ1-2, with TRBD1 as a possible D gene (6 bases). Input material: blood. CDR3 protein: CASSDRLWDYGYTF. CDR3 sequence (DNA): TGTGCCAGCAGCGACAGGCTTTGGGACTATGGCTACACCTTC.